The T cell receptor beta chain described here comes from a study of breast tumors, draining lymph nodes, adjacent tissues. One entry per CDR3 protein, called by TCRdb with MiXCR from the multiplex PCR reads. Of about 200,000 distinct CDR3 sequences in the sample, under 40% are singletons; the top ten hold approximately 3.6%. On this clonotype: The antigen remains unidentified.

Regarding the study as a whole: Tumor and nontumor repertoires were significantly more similar in luminal-like than in basal-like breast cancer. Tumors had less TCR diversity than lymph nodes, more than nontumor tissue. Data fit most tumor T cells coming from lymph node, expanding in tumor.

The lymph nodes were axillary draining lymph nodes from breast cancer patients. Germline-derived CDR1 and CDR2 are SGHRS and YFSETQ. V lost 2 bases and J lost 0, with 15 bases in between. The CDR3 is 18 residues long. The TCR sequence derives from a female donor with breast cancer. Some clones in this sample may be carry-over from other donors' samples. Source material: axillary lymph node tissue. The genes are TRBV5-1 and TRBJ2-6, with a possible D match to TRBD1 (7 bases). The CDR3 bases are TGCGCCAGCAGCTTACAGGGGACTTACCTCTCTGGGGCCAACGTCCTGACTTTC. Translated: CASSLQGTYLSGANVLTF. Combining the CDR3 with reference TRBV5-1 and TRBJ2-6 gives the whole variable domain KAGVTQTPRYLIKTRGQQVTLSCSPISGHRSVSWYQQTPGQGLQFLFEYFSETQRNKGNFPGRFSGRQFSNSRSEMNVSTLELGDSALYLCASSLQGTYLSGANVLTFGAGSRLTVL.